The present entry profiles one TCR beta chain with its context. The antigen is undetermined. Time point in this sample: newly diagnosed, previously untreated cHL patient sample. Profiled with immunoSEQ multiplex PCR; TCRdb holds only in-frame clones, not every one. The sample has 15,000 to 20,000 clones, 90% seen once. These data originate in a study of PD-1 blockade in classical Hodgkin lymphoma. Study results and caveats: Compared with healthy donors, newly diagnosed patients reportedly showed lower baseline TCR diversity.

With 3 bases removed from V and 7 bases from J, the gap between germline ends came to 9 bases. The CDR3 consists of 12 residues. Germline CDR1 reads SGHTA; CDR2 reads FQGTGA. This chain joins TRBV7-3 and TRBJ1-1; unclear D gene. The source is a human donor with classical Hodgkin lymphoma. Sequencing was performed on peripheral blood mononuclear cells (PBMCs). The CDR3 spells CASSFGQHEAFF. CDR3 bases: TGTGCCAGCAGCTTCGGGCAGCATGAAGCTTTCTTT.